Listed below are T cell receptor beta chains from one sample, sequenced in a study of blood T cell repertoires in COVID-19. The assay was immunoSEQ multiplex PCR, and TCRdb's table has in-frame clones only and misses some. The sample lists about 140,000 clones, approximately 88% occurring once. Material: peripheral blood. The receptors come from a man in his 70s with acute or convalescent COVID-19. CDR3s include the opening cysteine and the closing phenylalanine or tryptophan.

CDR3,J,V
CASSIGPDRVDTEAFF,TRBJ1-1,TRBV19
CAWSVLGQGSRGKLFF,TRBJ1-4,TRBV30
CASSLNLAGDGETQYF,TRBJ2-5,TRBV11-2
CASSPRVSPSVDQPQHF,TRBJ1-5,TRBV11-2
CAISLGQGKEKLFF,TRBJ1-4,TRBV10-3
CASSLTDRANNEQFF,TRBJ2-1,TRBV6-5
CATSASGEYTEAFF,TRBJ1-1,TRBV24-1
CASSPPGGTEAFF,TRBJ1-1,TRBV19
CATETGGYEQYF,TRBJ2-7,TRBV10-3
CASSPRTGYTEAFF,TRBJ1-1,TRBV18
CAWSVQGGYGYTF,TRBJ1-2,TRBV30
CASSPIRREQFF,TRBJ2-1,TRBV6-5
CASSFGQGWGQDYNEQFF,TRBJ2-1,TRBV5-1
CASSLGGLSYEQYF,TRBJ2-7,TRBV5-5
CASSFTGGSGTQYF,TRBJ2-3,TRBV27